The rows below give T cell receptor beta chains drawn from one sample of a study of T cells in Graves' hyperthyroidism and ophthalmopathy. TCRdb reprocessed the multiplex PCR reads with MiXCR, giving one entry per CDR3 protein. Here the sample spans about 510,000 distinct CDR3 sequences, 46% being singletons. The sequenced sample consisted of peripheral blood or thyroid tissue (not recorded which). These TCRs come from an adult woman with Graves' disease, either hyperthyroidism or ophthalmopathy (not recorded which). The CDR3 runs from the conserved cysteine through the conserved F or W. D genes are given only for firm matches. Not every row has a clone size; where given, it reads once, few, many or a size class.

CDR3 DNA	CDR3 protein	D gene	V gene	clone size	J gene
TGTGCCAGCAGCTTACAGGGAGGGGGGGATTCACCCCTCCACTTT	CASSLQGGGDSPLHF	-	TRBV7-2	-	TRBJ1-6
TGTGCCAGCAGTGACACGACAACTAATGAAAAACTGTTTTTT	CASSDTTTNEKLFF	-	TRBV2	-	TRBJ1-4
TGTGCCAGCAGCCCACGACAGGGGGCCTTCCAAGAGACCCAGTACTTC	CASSPRQGAFQETQYF	TRBD1	TRBV7-3	-	TRBJ2-5
TGTGCCAGCAGCCAAGGTGGGAGCAGTAACTATGGCTACACCTTC	CASSQGGSSNYGYTF	-	TRBV4-2	many	TRBJ1-2
TGCAGCGCAGGGGAGGGGAACTACGAGCAGTACTTC	CSAGEGNYEQYF	-	TRBV29-1	few	TRBJ2-7
TGTGCCAGCAAGCCAGACAGGGGTGGGTCCTACGAGCAGTACTTC	CASKPDRGGSYEQYF	TRBD1	TRBV10-3	once	TRBJ2-7
TGCAGTGCTAGGGAGTTCCAAGAGACCCAGTACTTC	CSAREFQETQYF	-	TRBV20-1	many	TRBJ2-5
TGTGCCAGCAGTGTACTAGTTCCTGGTACCGGGGAGCTGTTTTTT	CASSVLVPGTGELFF	-	TRBV2	once	TRBJ2-2
TGTGCCATCAGTGACGGCCAGGGGGGCATTGGTGGCTACACCTTC	CAISDGQGGIGGYTF	TRBD1	TRBV10-3	-	TRBJ1-2
TGCAGCGTTTGGGGAGAGGGGGGAGGCTACACCTTC	CSVWGEGGGYTF	-	TRBV29-1	-	TRBJ1-2
TGCAGCGTTGTAGGGGTGGCGGGGAGAAACATGAACACTGAAGCTTTCTTT	CSVVGVAGRNMNTEAFF	-	TRBV29-1	-	TRBJ1-1
TGCGCCAGCAGCCCTGGACTCCGGTGGGAGACCCAGTACTTC	CASSPGLRWETQYF	-	TRBV7-9	-	TRBJ2-5
TGCAGTGCTAGAGATCTGAGGGGAGATTGGGAGCAGTACTTC	CSARDLRGDWEQYF	-	TRBV20-1	-	TRBJ2-7
TGCAGCGTTGTACCGAGGAGGGGAGGCTACACCTTC	CSVVPRRGGYTF	-	TRBV29-1	-	TRBJ1-2
TGTGCCAGCAGTTTAGGGCAGTCGTCCGGGGAGCTGTTTTTT	CASSLGQSSGELFF	-	TRBV12-3/TRBV12-4	many	TRBJ2-2
TGTGCCATCCGAACAGGGAGAGATTCACCCCTCCACTTT	CAIRTGRDSPLHF	-	TRBV10-3	many	TRBJ1-6
TGTGCCAGCAGCTTAGGACTATTGACAGGGGACACTGAAGCTTTCTTT	CASSLGLLTGDTEAFF	TRBD1	TRBV7-8	many	TRBJ1-1
TGTGCCACCAGCAGAGACGGGACGGCCTCCTACGAGCAGTACTTC	CATSRDGTASYEQYF	-	TRBV15	many	TRBJ2-7
TGTGCCAGCAGCCACCGGGGAGGGGGCACTGTAGCTTTCTTT	CASSHRGGGTVAFF	TRBD1	TRBV7-9	-	TRBJ1-1
TGCAGCGTCGAGGGGCCCGTGACATCCGAAGCTTTCTTT	CSVEGPVTSEAFF	-	TRBV29-1	-	TRBJ1-1
TGTGCCAGCAGCGGGGACAGGGGCGCACATCAGCCCCAGCATTTT	CASSGDRGAHQPQHF	TRBD1	TRBV7-2	-	TRBJ1-5
TGTGCCATCAGGGGGTATTACGAGCAGTACTTC	CAIRGYYEQYF	-	TRBV10-3	-	TRBJ2-7
TGTGCCAGCAGAGACAAGACAGGGAATAATTCACCCCTCCACTTT	CASRDKTGNNSPLHF	TRBD1	TRBV2	-	TRBJ1-6
TGTGCCACCAGTGACCCAGGGGGCGCGAAAGCTTTCTTT	CATSDPGGAKAFF	TRBD1	TRBV24-1	-	TRBJ1-1
TGCGCCAGCAGCCCGACAGGGATTTCACCCCTCCACTTT	CASSPTGISPLHF	TRBD1	TRBV10-2	-	TRBJ1-6
TGTGCCACCCGTTATGGGTACACTGAAGCTTTCTTT	CATRYGYTEAFF	-	TRBV6-1	many	TRBJ1-1
TGTGCCAGCTCCAGTCCGGGACAGGGGGCGAACACTGAAGCTTTCTTT	CASSSPGQGANTEAFF	TRBD1	TRBV7-8	-	TRBJ1-1
TGTGCCAGCAGCGTTTACAGGGGGCCGGGCACCGGGGAGCTGTTTTTT	CASSVYRGPGTGELFF	TRBD1	TRBV7-9	-	TRBJ2-2
TGTGCCATCAGTGAGAACAGGGGGGGAGAGCAGTACTTC	CAISENRGGEQYF	-	TRBV10-3	many	TRBJ2-7
TGTGCCAGCAGCTCCAAGACGGGGAACTATGGCTACACCTTC	CASSSKTGNYGYTF	-	TRBV7-2	-	TRBJ1-2
TGCAGTGCTAGCTCTGTTACGGATTTCCAAGAGACCCAGTACTTC	CSASSVTDFQETQYF	-	TRBV20-1	few	TRBJ2-5
TGTGCCAGCAGCTTTTGGGCCGGGGATGAAAAACTGTTTTTT	CASSFWAGDEKLFF	-	TRBV11-2	many	TRBJ1-4
TGCAGTGCTAAGAGGGGGCGAACTAGCGGGAGTACGATCGGCGGGGAGCTGTTTTTT	CSAKRGRTSGSTIGGELFF	TRBD2	TRBV20-1	-	TRBJ2-2
TGCGCCAGCAGCCGAGAAGGATTGGGTTACGAGCAGTACTTC	CASSREGLGYEQYF	-	TRBV4-1	-	TRBJ2-7
TGTGCCAGCAGCTTTACGGCTTCAACTAATGAAAAACTGTTTTTT	CASSFTASTNEKLFF	-	TRBV7-9	few	TRBJ1-4
TGTGCCAGCAGCCGCATGGCGGTAGACACCGGGGAGCTGTTTTTT	CASSRMAVDTGELFF	-	TRBV7-6	many	TRBJ2-2
TGTGCCAGCCGCGATAGGGGGGGGGCAAATAATTCACCCCTCCACTTT	CASRDRGGANNSPLHF	-	TRBV2	-	TRBJ1-6